This T cell receptor (beta chain) was retrieved from a study of T cells in Graves' hyperthyroidism and ophthalmopathy. In regard to this clonotype: Its antigen remains unknown.

RNA transcripts were the template for amplifying TCR beta CDR3 regions. An initial round of RT-PCR targeting the TCR CDR3 relied on the HTBI primer set. TCRdb redid the calling of the multiplex PCR reads with MiXCR, one entry per CDR3 protein. This table holds fewer than 350,000 distinct CDR3 sequences, more than 10% found once. There are 15 residues in the CDR3. V shed 1 base and J 3 bases; nucleotides not matched to a gene: 5. Every diagnosis used clinical symptoms, serum thyroxine and TRAb, thyroid ultrasound and orbital computed tomography. Blood was obtained at the first hyperthyroidism diagnosis, which preceded any ophthalmopathy symptoms. General study findings and limits: Stable hyperthyroidism was separated from ophthalmopathy by a model based on 13 V-J features.

The TCR originated in a woman aged 25 to 39 with Graves' hyperthyroidism that later progressed to Graves' ophthalmopathy. V usage is TRBV12-3 or TRBV12-4 and J usage is TRBJ2-7, with 8 bases lining up with TRBD2. The specimen was blood. The CDR3 coding sequence is TGTGCCAGCAGTTTAGAGACTAGCGACTTCTACGAGCAGTACTTC. As protein: CASSLETSDFYEQYF.